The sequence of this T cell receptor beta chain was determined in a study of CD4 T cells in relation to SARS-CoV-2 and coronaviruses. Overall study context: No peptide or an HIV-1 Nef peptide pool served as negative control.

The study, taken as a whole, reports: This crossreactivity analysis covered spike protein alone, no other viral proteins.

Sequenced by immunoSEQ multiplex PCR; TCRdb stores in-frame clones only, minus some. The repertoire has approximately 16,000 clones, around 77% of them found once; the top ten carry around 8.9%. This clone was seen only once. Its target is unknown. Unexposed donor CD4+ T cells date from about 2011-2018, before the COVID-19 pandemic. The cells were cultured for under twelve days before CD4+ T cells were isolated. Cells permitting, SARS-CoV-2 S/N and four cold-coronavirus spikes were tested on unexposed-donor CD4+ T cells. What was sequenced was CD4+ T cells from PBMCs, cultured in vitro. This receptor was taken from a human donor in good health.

CDR3 region: CASSLESGTGDQPQHF. DNA for the CDR3: TGCGCCAGCAGCTTGGAGTCGGGGACAGGGGATCAGCCCCAGCATTTT. The chain links TRBV5-1 to TRBJ1-5, with 10 bases lining up with TRBD1. The CDR3 length is 16 residues. CDR1 and CDR2 from the germline V gene are SGHRS and YFSETQ. Trimming removed 0 bases from V and 5 bases from J; junction bases left unmatched: 5.